These 21 T cell receptor beta chains came from one sample sequenced in a study of a mutant IDH1 vaccine in newly diagnosed glioma. Their target antigens are unknown. Documented time point: week 11, during vaccination. All doses held 300 ug of mutant IDH1 20-mer peptide, with topical imiquimod. Repertoires were generated with immunoSEQ multiplex PCR, while TCRdb's copy carries only in-frame clones and drops some. The sample records 50,000 to 75,000 clones, approximately 80% being singletons. The starting material was PBMCs, obtained from a glioma patient whose treatment included an IDH1 peptide vaccine. The receptors stem from a man between 50 and 59 years old with glioma.

V and J are TRBV7-2 and TRBJ2-1; TRBD1 matches 9 bases. V trimming: 5 bases; J trimming: 8 bases; junction bases outside the gene matches: 7. CDR3 length: 14 amino acids. Germline-derived CDR1 and CDR2 are SGHTA and FQGNSA. The CDR3 sequence: CASSRDRVIHEQFF. The CDR3 DNA reads as TGTGCCAGCAGCCGGGACAGGGTCATCCATGAGCAGTTCTTC.

The chain carries TRBV5-1 and TRBJ1-2; no definite D call. The CDR3 totals 15 residues. The V gene's germline CDR1 is SGHRS and CDR2 YFSETQ. The ends were cut back, 7 bases at V and 7 bases at J, with 23 bases in the middle. CDR3 sequence reads: CASAPGAIRSGGYTF. The DNA of the CDR3 is TGCGCCAGCGCGCCGGGAGCCATTAGGAGCGGTGGCTACACCTTC.

The V call is TRBV7-8, the J call TRBJ1-5; D not resolved. This CDR3 spans 12 amino acids. The germline gives CDR1 SGHVS, CDR2 FQNEAQ. Trimming pared 1 base from V and 5 bases from J, leaving 3 bases between. The CDR3 nucleotides are TGTGCCAGCAGCTTAGGGGATCAGCCCCAGCATTTT. Its translation: CASSLGDQPQHF.

The V call is TRBV2, the J call TRBJ1-3; D gene uncertain. CDR1 and CDR2 from the germline V gene are SNHLY and FYNNEI. The V and J ends lost 5 bases and 6 bases respectively, with 11 bases between them. The CDR3 consists of 13 residues. The CDR3 bases are TGTGCCAGCAGTCTGAAACCAGAAAACACCATATATTTT. Translating it yields CASSLKPENTIYF.

This rearrangement joins TRBV4-1 to TRBJ2-1; D ambiguous. The CDR3 loop spans 13 amino acids. Germline CDR1 reads MGHRA; CDR2 reads YSYEKL. Trimming took 1 base from V and 5 from J, leaving 6 bases between them. Here the CDR3 reads CASSQVTHNEQFF. For the CDR3, the DNA is TGCGCCAGCAGCCAAGTTACGCACAATGAGCAGTTCTTC.

The chain links TRBV23-1 to TRBJ1-2; TRBD1 aligns across 7 bases. TRBV23-1 qualifies as an ORF whose function is uncertain. Trimming took 8 bases from V and 0 from J; bases not matched to a gene: 12. This CDR3 has 16 amino acids. DNA of the CDR3: TGCGCCAGCGTATCTGACAGGGACCTGGCTAACTATGGCTACACCTTC. Protein: CASVSDRDLANYGYTF.

The genes are TRBV4-2 and TRBJ2-3; D ambiguous. The CDR3 has 16 amino acids. Trimming cost V 2 bases and J 0 bases, with 12 bases left between them. From germline, CDR1 is LGHNA and CDR2 YNFKEQ. The CDR3 DNA is TGTGCCAGCAGCCAAAATCCTCTCATGAGCACAGATACGCAGTATTTT. As protein: CASSQNPLMSTDTQYF.

This clone was seen a handful of times. This rearrangement joins TRBV7-2 to TRBJ1-1; 8 bases fit TRBD1. V shed 4 bases, J shed 1 base, and the junction held 14 bases outside the gene matches. Germline V gene sequence: CDR1 SGHTA, CDR2 FQGNSA. The CDR3 spans 18 residues. DNA of the CDR3: TGTGCCAGCAGCTCAGGGGGCATAAGGGGGTTTCCGAACACTGAAGCTTTCTTT. It codes for CASSSGGIRGFPNTEAFF.

The table lists this clone with a count of one. This chain uses TRBV30 with TRBJ1-2; D gene unclear. The CDR3 contains 14 residues. Between the trimmed V and J ends, which lost 0 bases and 1 base, there was a span of 9 bases. CDR1 and CDR2 (germline): GTSNPN, SVGIG (reference sequence). The CDR3 DNA follows: TGTGCCTGGAGTGTCGACAAAAATAACTATGGCTACACCTTC. Its protein is CAWSVDKNNYGYTF.

The chain is built from TRBV19 and TRBJ2-2, with 8 bases aligning to TRBD1. The CDR3 runs 14 residues. V trimming: 7 bases; J trimming: 3 bases; junction bases outside the gene matches: 4. CDR1 LNHDA and CDR2 SQIVND come from the germline V gene (reference sequence). The CDR3 protein is CASIDRGYTGELFF. DNA for the CDR3: TGTGCCAGTATCGACAGGGGATACACCGGGGAGCTGTTTTTT.

The chain employs TRBV2 and TRBJ1-4; D uncertain. The germline V gene encodes CDR1 SNHLY and CDR2 FYNNEI. CDR3 length equals 15 residues. V gave up 3 bases and J gave up 5 bases, with 13 bases separating them. CDR3 nucleotide sequence: TGTGCCAGCAGTGACCCCCAACGGCTGAATGAAAAACTGTTTTTT. Translating it yields CASSDPQRLNEKLFF. The full variable domain, rest sourced from reference TRBV2 and TRBJ1-4, is EPEVTQTPSHQVTQMGQEVILRCVPISNHLYFYWYRQILGQKVEFLVSFYNNEISEKSEIFDDQFSVERPDGSNFTLKIRSTKLEDSAMYFCASSDPQRLNEKLFFGSGTQLSVL.

This clone has a single count. The chain uses TRBV19 and TRBJ1-1; D is unresolved. V dropped 8 bases and J dropped 9 bases, with 13 bases sitting between them. Germline V gives CDR1 LNHDA, CDR2 SQIVND (reference sequence). CDR3 length equals 11 residues. The CDR3 loop reads CASLAGLKAFF. CDR3 coding DNA: TGTGCCAGTCTGGCGGGTCTTAAAGCTTTCTTT.

This chain links TRBV18 with TRBJ1-5, with 12 bases lining up with TRBD1. V lost 3 bases and J lost 6; bases outside the gene matches: 3. Germline lookup yields CDR1 KGHSH and CDR2 LQKENI. This CDR3 contains 15 residues. The CDR3 spells CASSPGTGGPQPQHF. DNA of the CDR3: TGTGCCAGCTCACCCGGGACAGGGGGCCCTCAGCCCCAGCATTTT. The full variable domain, rest sourced from reference TRBV18 and TRBJ1-5, is NAGVMQNPRHLVRRRGQEARLRCSPMKGHSHVYWYRQLPEEGLKFMVYLQKENIIDESGMPKERFSAEFPKEGPSILRIQQVVRGDSAAYFCASSPGTGGPQPQHFGDGTRLSIL.

The rearrangement uses TRBV18 and TRBJ2-3, with a possible D match to TRBD2 (5 bases). Germline loops: CDR1 KGHSH, CDR2 LQKENI. Trimming cost V 0 bases and J 5 bases, with 9 bases left between them. The CDR3 is made up of 14 amino acids. The CDR3 protein is CASSPPSGIDTQYF. The CDR3 bases are TGTGCCAGCTCACCACCCTCGGGGATAGATACGCAGTATTTT. The full variable domain, completed using reference TRBV18 and TRBJ2-3, is NAGVMQNPRHLVRRRGQEARLRCSPMKGHSHVYWYRQLPEEGLKFMVYLQKENIIDESGMPKERFSAEFPKEGPSILRIQQVVRGDSAAYFCASSPPSGIDTQYFGPGTRLTVL.

The CDR3 DNA sequence: TGTGCCAGCAGTGAGATAGCTAGGGGAGGGAACACCGGGGAGCTGTTTTTT. As protein: CASSEIARGGNTGELFF. This rearrangement joins TRBV2 to TRBJ2-2; maybe TRBD2 (6 bases). CDR3 size: 17 residues. V was clipped by 3 bases and J by 1 base, with 15 bases between them. Germline V gene lookup returns CDR1 SNHLY and CDR2 FYNNEI. The variable domain in full, with the rest retrieved from reference TRBV2 and TRBJ2-2, is EPEVTQTPSHQVTQMGQEVILRCVPISNHLYFYWYRQILGQKVEFLVSFYNNEISEKSEIFDDQFSVERPDGSNFTLKIRSTKLEDSAMYFCASSEIARGGNTGELFFGEGSRLTVL.

This chain links TRBV6-1 with TRBJ2-1, with 14 bases matching TRBD2. Germline V gene sequence: CDR1 MNHNS, CDR2 SASEGT. The CDR3 spans 15 residues. Unmatched junction bases numbered 5, after V lost 5 bases and J lost 8 bases. The CDR3 DNA reads TGTGCCAGCAGTAGGACTAGCGGGAGGAGCGATGAGCAGTTCTTC. This codes for CASSRTSGRSDEQFF.

This chain uses TRBV6-1 with TRBJ1-4; TRBD1 matches at 9 bases. Germline V lookup: CDR1 MNHNS, CDR2 SASEGT. The CDR3 runs 14 residues. Trimming took 8 bases from V and 5 from J; bases not matched to a gene: 6. The CDR3 nucleotides are TGTGCCAGCGGGGAAGACAGGGGGAATGAAAAACTGTTTTTT. This sequence encodes CASGEDRGNEKLFF.

This chain uses TRBV6-6 with TRBJ1-5; tentative D call: TRBD1 (5 bases). Per germline, CDR1 MNHNY and CDR2 SVGAGI (reference sequence). Trimming pared 5 bases from V and 4 bases from J, leaving 6 bases between. The CDR3 has 12 amino acids. The CDR3, as DNA: TGTGCCAGCAGTGAGGGGAATCAGCCCCAGCATTTT. Residues: CASSEGNQPQHF.

This rearrangement joins TRBV28 to TRBJ2-5; a weak D match, TRBD2 (5 bases). CDR3 length: 13 residues. CDR1 MDHEN and CDR2 SYDVKM come from the germline V gene. Trimming stripped 6 bases from V and 4 bases from J, with 12 bases between. The CDR3 protein is CASSLTTLETQYF. In DNA form, the CDR3 reads TGTGCCAGCAGCCTGACTACCTTAGAGACCCAGTACTTC.

In this sample, this clone turned up a few times. This chain joins TRBV10-3 and TRBJ1-4; D remains unclear. Germline V gives CDR1 ENHRY, CDR2 SYGVKD. The CDR3 consists of 13 residues. Deletions cut 4 bases from V and 5 bases from J, with 8 bases between. The CDR3 DNA sequence: TGTGCCATCAGTGCTGTGTCGAATGAAAAACTGTTTTTT. Its protein is CAISAVSNEKLFF.

With respect to this clone: One end of the junction fails to match germline, which may point to a read error. The chain uses TRBV7-8 and TRBJ2-7, with TRBD2 matching 8 bases. The CDR3 totals 13 residues. Germline V gives CDR1 SGHVS, CDR2 FQNEAQ. The DNA of the CDR3 is TGTGCCAGCACCTTAGCGGGATGGGACGAGCAGTACTTC. Protein: CASTLAGWDEQYF.